A single sample gave rise to the 15 T cell receptor beta chains below, sequenced in a study of shared clonotypes between healthy human individuals. As defined, naive CD8 cells were CD45RO-negative and positively selected for CCR7, with terminally differentiated effector memory CD45RA+ cells excluded. Produced via immunoSEQ multiplex PCR; TCRdb's table is partial and in-frame only. The sample includes a few million clones, about 94% of them seen just once. What was sequenced was naive CD8+ T cells from PBMCs. Every receptor here comes from a man younger than 30 in good health. Some clones in this sample may be carry-over from other donors' samples.

The V and J genes are TRBV7-8 and TRBJ2-1; no clear D. The CDR3 contains 12 residues. Trimming pared 5 bases from V and 8 bases from J, leaving 10 bases between. The germline CDR1 and CDR2 sequences are SGHVS and FQNEAQ. The CDR3 protein is CASSRHGYEQFF. In DNA, the CDR3 is TGTGCCAGCAGCCGACATGGCTATGAGCAGTTCTTC.

The chain links TRBV27 to TRBJ2-7; D not resolved. CDR1 is MNHEY and CDR2 is SMNVEV in the germline V gene (reference sequence). V was shortened by 5 bases and J by 2 bases, with 13 bases between the two germline ends. CDR3 length: 14 residues. DNA of the CDR3: TGTGCCAGCAGTCAGCGAGATGGAGCCTACGAGCAGTACTTC. Protein product: CASSQRDGAYEQYF.

The rearrangement uses TRBV5-6 and TRBJ2-7; TRBD1 agrees at 10 bases. V lost 2 bases, J lost 7 bases, and 6 bases stayed unmatched. CDR3 length: 14 amino acids. CDR1 and CDR2 from the germline V gene are SGHDT and YYEEEE. The CDR3 reads CASSLPGTGAEQYF. CDR3 DNA sequence: TGTGCCAGCAGCTTACCCGGGACAGGGGCTGAGCAGTACTTC.

J is TRBJ2-3 and V is TRBV19, with D possibly matching TRBD1 (5 bases). The CDR3 covers 17 residues. Germline CDR1 and CDR2: LNHDA and SQIVND (reference sequence). V shed 4 bases and J shed 1 base, with 18 bases lying between them. In nucleotides, the CDR3 is TGTGCCAGTAGTACAGGCAGAGGACACCAGCGCACAGATACGCAGTATTTT. Translated: CASSTGRGHQRTDTQYF.

This chain links TRBV4-1 with TRBJ2-7, with 11 bases fitting TRBD2. Germline-derived CDR1 and CDR2 are MGHRA and YSYEKL. Trimming at V came to 5 bases and at J to 1 base, leaving 4 bases not matched to a gene. The CDR3 is made up of 15 amino acids. For the CDR3, the DNA is TGCGCCAGCAGCGCCGGGACTAGCGGATCCTACGAGCAGTACTTC. Translated, it gives CASSAGTSGSYEQYF.

The CDR3 spells CASRDGLANPYNEQFF. The CDR3 region has the DNA TGTGCCAGCAGGGACGGACTAGCGAACCCCTACAATGAGCAGTTCTTC. The rearrangement uses TRBV28 and TRBJ2-1; TRBD2 agrees at 9 bases. This CDR3 region has 16 residues. V dropped 6 bases and J dropped 2; count of bases not matched to a gene: 8. Germline CDR1 reads MDHEN; CDR2 reads SYDVKM. Full variable domain (outside the CDR3, taken from reference TRBV28 and TRBJ2-1): DVKVTQSSRYLVKRTGEKVFLECVQDMDHENMFWYRQDPGLGLRLIYFSYDVKMKEKGDIPEGYSVSREKKERFSLILESASTNQTSMYLCASRDGLANPYNEQFFGPGTRLTVL.

This chain uses TRBV6-5 with TRBJ2-7; 7 nucleotides agree with TRBD2. This CDR3 is 15 amino acids long. The trim removed 3 bases at V and 2 bases at J, leaving 7 bases unmatched. Germline V gene sequence: CDR1 MNHEY, CDR2 SVGAGI. The CDR3: CASSYSTGTTYEQYF. The DNA for the CDR3 is TGTGCCAGCAGTTATAGTACCGGGACTACCTACGAGCAGTACTTC.

The V gene is TRBV5-6, the J gene TRBJ2-1, with TRBD2 identical over 7 bases. J lost 2 bases, V lost 0 bases, and 5 bases had no gene match. The CDR3 has 16 amino acids. Germline CDR1 is SGHDT and CDR2 is YYEEEE. CDR3: CASSLDRDYPYNEQFF. In nucleotides, the CDR3 is TGTGCCAGCAGCTTGGACCGGGACTACCCCTACAATGAGCAGTTCTTC.

Details on this clone: The junction shows a germline mismatch at one end, possibly a read error. The chain links TRBV11-2 to TRBJ2-1; D not resolved. Germline CDR1 reads SGHAT; CDR2 reads FQNNGV. The CDR3 is 11 amino acids. Here the CDR3 DNA reads TGTGCCAGCAGCCAGGACCCGACGATGCTCTTC. This translates into CASSQDPTMLF. The full variable domain, in which reference TRBV11-2 and TRBJ2-1 provide the parts outside the CDR3, is EAGVAQSPRYKIIEKRQSVAFWCNPISGHATLYWYQQILGQGPKLLIQFQNNGVVDDSQLPKDRFSAERLKGVDSTLKIQPAKLEDSAVYLCASSQDPTMLFGPGTRLTVL.

V and J are TRBV4-3 and TRBJ2-3; possibly TRBD2 for D (6 bases). V dropped 0 bases and J dropped 8 bases, with 15 bases sitting between them. Germline V gene data show CDR1 as LGHNA and CDR2 as YSLEER. The CDR3 loop spans 15 amino acids. In nucleotides, the CDR3 is TGCGCCAGCAGCCAAGATTGGCGGGATAGGGCTACGCAGTATTTT. Translation: CASSQDWRDRATQYF.

This clone was counted once. The chain employs TRBV27 and TRBJ2-1; 7 bases line up with TRBD2. The CDR3 runs to 15 residues. With V trimmed by 8 bases and J by 4 bases, 11 bases remained unmatched. The germline V gene encodes CDR1 MNHEY and CDR2 SMNVEV (reference sequence). CDR3 residues: CASALREAAYNEQFF. CDR3 coding DNA: TGTGCCAGCGCACTCCGGGAGGCGGCTTACAATGAGCAGTTCTTC.

The J gene is TRBJ1-2, the V gene TRBV29-1, with a weak D call TRBD1 (5 bases). The V end lost 7 bases, the J end lost 4 bases, and 22 bases lay between the germline ends. Germline V lookup: CDR1 SQVTM, CDR2 ANQGSEA. The CDR3 has 15 amino acids. The CDR3 loop reads CSDSSPGRPAYGYTF. The DNA for the CDR3 is TGCAGCGATTCATCTCCGGGACGCCCGGCCTATGGCTACACCTTC. Using reference TRBV29-1 and TRBJ1-2 for the parts outside the CDR3, the full variable domain is SAVISQKPSRDICQRGTSLTIQCQVDSQVTMMFWYRQQPGQSLTLIATANQGSEATYESGFVIDKFPISRPNLTFSTLTVSNMSPEDSSIYLCSDSSPGRPAYGYTFGSGTRLTVV.

The chain links TRBV9 to TRBJ2-6, with D perhaps TRBD2 (6 bases). V gave up 0 bases and J gave up 2 bases, with 9 bases separating them. Germline values: CDR1 SGDLS, CDR2 YYNGEE. The CDR3 is 16 residues long. CDR3 in DNA: TGTGCCAGCAGCGTAGCTAGGAGGGCTGGGGCCAACGTCCTGACTTTC. This gives the protein CASSVARRAGANVLTF.

CDR3 loop: CASSYRAFGVERTEAFF. DNA of the CDR3: TGTGCCAGCAGCTACCGGGCCTTTGGAGTTGAAAGGACTGAAGCTTTCTTT. The chain is built from TRBV27 and TRBJ1-1; D unresolved. V dropped 6 bases and J dropped 5 bases, with 25 bases sitting between them. The germline V gene has CDR1 MNHEY and CDR2 SMNVEV (reference sequence). CDR3 size: 17 residues.

In this sample, this clone turned up once. The same CDR3 arises from other DNA sequences in this sample as well. The rearrangement uses TRBV11-2 and TRBJ2-7; D may be TRBD2 (5 bases). There are 13 residues in the CDR3. V gave up 3 bases and J gave up 3 bases, with 9 bases separating them. Germline V gene data show CDR1 as SGHAT and CDR2 as FQNNGV. CDR3 bases: TGTGCCAGCAGCTTGGGAGCAAACTACGAGCAGTACTTC. Protein product: CASSLGANYEQYF.